This T cell receptor (beta chain) was sequenced during a study of cytomegalovirus exposure and HLA in healthy donors. Use of 60 Vbeta and 13 Jbeta primers characterized the PCR. Generated by immunoSEQ multiplex PCR, the TCRdb table keeps only in-frame clones and is missing some. Of 150,000 to 200,000 clones listed, over 75% were seen once; the top ten hold around 2%. The V gene's germline CDR1 is MNHNS and CDR2 SASEGT. Trimming shortened V by 2 bases and J by 6 bases, and 14 bases separated the two germline ends. The CDR3 length is 15 residues. The sequenced material came from PBMCs. The chain joins TRBV6-1 to TRBJ1-5; tentatively, D is TRBD1 (5 bases). The TCR originated in a human donor in good health. The CDR3 loop is CASSEPRVMAQPQHF. CDR3 DNA: TGTGCCAGCAGTGAACCCAGGGTTATGGCTCAGCCCCAGCATTTT.